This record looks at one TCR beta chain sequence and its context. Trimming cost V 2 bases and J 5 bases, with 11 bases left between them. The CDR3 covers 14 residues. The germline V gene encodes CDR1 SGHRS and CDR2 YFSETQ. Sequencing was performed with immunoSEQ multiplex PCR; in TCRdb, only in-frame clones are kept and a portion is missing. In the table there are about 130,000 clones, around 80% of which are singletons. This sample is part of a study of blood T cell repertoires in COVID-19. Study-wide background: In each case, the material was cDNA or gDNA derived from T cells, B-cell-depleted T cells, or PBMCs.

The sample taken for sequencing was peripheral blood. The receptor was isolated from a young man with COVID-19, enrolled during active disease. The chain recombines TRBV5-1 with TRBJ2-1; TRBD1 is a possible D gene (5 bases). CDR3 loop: CASSLELGDNEQFF. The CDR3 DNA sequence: TGCGCCAGCAGCTTAGAGCTAGGGGACAATGAGCAGTTCTTC.